The rows below give T cell receptor beta chains drawn from one sample of a study of blood T cell repertoires in COVID-19. Assay: immunoSEQ multiplex PCR; the TCRdb copy retains only in-frame clones and omits some. The sample contains about 110,000 clones, approximately 89% of which appear only once. The sequencing input was peripheral blood. The origin of the receptors is a man in his fifties or sixties with active or convalescent COVID-19. Each CDR3 is given with its conserved first and last residue. A D gene is named only where the DNA matches it firmly. A row's size may be missing; if present it is once, few, many or a size class.

TRBV4-3,-,-,TRBJ1-4,TGCGCCAGCAGCCAAGATTCTAGAGGCGGAGGTGAAAAACTGTTTTTT,CASSQDSRGGGEKLFF
TRBV5-1,-,once,TRBJ1-4,TGCGCCAGCAGCTTGGACGGACAGTATAATGAAAAACTGTTTTTT,CASSLDGQYNEKLFF
TRBV27,-,-,TRBJ1-5,TGTGCCAGCAGTTTACGTGCAGGTTCAAATCAGCCCCAGCATTTT,CASSLRAGSNQPQHF
TRBV6-5,TRBD1,-,TRBJ1-3,TGTGCCAGCAGTTACCTACAGGGGGCTGGAAACACCATATATTTT,CASSYLQGAGNTIYF
TRBV19,TRBD1,-,TRBJ2-7,TGTGCCAGTAGTGCCCGACAGGGATTAGGCGAGCAGTACTTC,CASSARQGLGEQYF
TRBV29-1,TRBD2,-,TRBJ2-7,TGCAGCGCCCGACTAGCGGGTAACTCCTACGAGCAGTACTTC,CSARLAGNSYEQYF
TRBV10-3,TRBD1,-,TRBJ1-1,TGTGCCACAGGCTGGGGACAGTTGAACACTGAAGCTTTCTTT,CATGWGQLNTEAFF
TRBV28,-,-,TRBJ2-1,TGTGCCAGCAGAGACACTAGCTCCTACAATGAGCAGTTCTTC,CASRDTSSYNEQFF
TRBV2,-,medium-sized,TRBJ1-5,TGTGCCAGCAGTGAATCCTATAGCAATCAGCCCCAGCATTTT,CASSESYSNQPQHF
TRBV19,TRBD2,-,TRBJ2-3,TGTGCCAGTGAAAACGGGGGGACAGATACGCAGTATTTT,CASENGGTDTQYF
TRBV6-6,-,-,TRBJ2-5,TGTGCCAGCAGTTACTCTAACGCGGGAACCCAGTACTTC,CASSYSNAGTQYF
TRBV2,TRBD2,-,TRBJ2-3,TGTGCCAGCAGTCCCCTTGGCGGGAGGGCGATAGATACGCAGTATTTT,CASSPLGGRAIDTQYF
TRBV27,-,-,TRBJ2-7,TGTGCCAGCAGTTTGAAGGGGGGGCCCTACGAGCAGTACTTC,CASSLKGGPYEQYF
TRBV7-7,TRBD2,-,TRBJ2-1,TGTGCTAGCAGCTCTGGGACTAGCGGGTACAATGAGCAGTTCTTC,CASSSGTSGYNEQFF
TRBV21-1,-,-,TRBJ2-1,TGTGCCAGCAGCAAAGGCGGGCTAGCGGGAGGGATGAGCTCCTACAATGAGCAGTTCTTC,CASSKGGLAGGMSSYNEQFF
TRBV6-5,-,-,TRBJ1-3,TGTGCCAGCAGTTCTCCCGGAAACACCATATATTTT,CASSSPGNTIYF
TRBV7-9,-,-,TRBJ2-2,TGTGCCAGCAGCCCACAGCCCGAACAGGGGGAGCTGTTTTTT,CASSPQPEQGELFF
TRBV28,-,-,TRBJ2-5,TGTGCCAGCACCTTGTCGTACACAAGATCATTGGAAGAGACCCAGTACTTC,CASTLSYTRSLEETQYF
TRBV27,TRBD1,-,TRBJ1-5,TGTGCCAGCAGATACGGGACAGGGGGCGGCAATCAGCCCCAGCATTTT,CASRYGTGGGNQPQHF
TRBV2,TRBD1,-,TRBJ1-2,TGTGCCAGCAGTGGACAGGGGCCCTGGAGCGGTGGCTACACCTTC,CASSGQGPWSGGYTF
TRBV7-2,TRBD2,-,TRBJ2-7,TGTGCCAGCAGCCCTAGGGGGGGGACTAGCTTCCACGAGCAGTACTTC,CASSPRGGTSFHEQYF
TRBV7-2,TRBD1,-,TRBJ1-2,TGTGCCAGCAGCCCCCAGACAGGGCTCCCTAACTATGGCTACACCTTC,CASSPQTGLPNYGYTF
TRBV3-1/TRBV3-2,TRBD1,-,TRBJ1-6,TGTGCCAGCGGATCGGACAGGGTCAATTCACCCCTCCACTTT,CASGSDRVNSPLHF
TRBV10-3,TRBD1,-,TRBJ1-1,TGTGCCAGCGGACAGGGGGCGGGCGGCACTGAAGCTTTCTTT,CASGQGAGGTEAFF
TRBV4-1,TRBD1,-,TRBJ2-1,TGCGCCAGCAGCCAAGATACCGGGGGGACAGGGGACAATGAGCAGTTCTTC,CASSQDTGGTGDNEQFF
TRBV10-1,TRBD2,-,TRBJ2-1,TGCGCCAGCAGTGAGAGCGGGAGGGTCGATGAGCAGTTCTTC,CASSESGRVDEQFF
TRBV5-5,TRBD2,-,TRBJ2-1,TGTGCCAGCAGCCCCCGACTAGCGGGTTCCAATGAGCAGTTCTTC,CASSPRLAGSNEQFF
TRBV6-1,-,-,TRBJ1-6,TGTGCCAGCAGTGAAGTCTGGCAGTCCAATTCACCCCTCCACTTT,CASSEVWQSNSPLHF
TRBV6-5,TRBD2,-,TRBJ2-7,TGTGCCAGCAGCCCACTAGCGGGAGTCTACGAGCAGTACTTC,CASSPLAGVYEQYF
TRBV4-3,TRBD1,-,TRBJ1-1,TGCGCCAGCAGCCGTATATGGGGGGGATGGGACAGGGCAGAGGGAACTGAAGCTTTCTTT,CASSRIWGGWDRAEGTEAFF
TRBV18,-,-,TRBJ2-3,TGTGCCAGCTCACAAACCGGGACTTTTACTTCAGATACGCAGTATTTT,CASSQTGTFTSDTQYF
TRBV5-4,-,-,TRBJ2-5,TGTGCCAGCAGCTTTACAGGAGGGTACCAAGAGACCCAGTACTTC,CASSFTGGYQETQYF
TRBV27,-,-,TRBJ2-7,TGTGCCAGCAGCCCGGACTTAGCCTACGAGCAGTACTTC,CASSPDLAYEQYF
TRBV5-1,TRBD1,-,TRBJ2-5,TGCGCCAGCAGCGCCCCGACAGGGGAACAAGAGACCCAGTACTTC,CASSAPTGEQETQYF
TRBV4-3,-,-,TRBJ1-4,TGCGCCAGCAGCCAAGTTACAGCTGAAAAACTGTTTTTT,CASSQVTAEKLFF
TRBV7-7,-,few,TRBJ2-1,TGTGCTAGCAGCCTCGACTTTAGCTCCTACAATGAGCAGTTCTTC,CASSLDFSSYNEQFF
TRBV20-1,TRBD1,once,TRBJ1-1,TGCAGTGCTAGTCCACCTTCGGCAGGGGGTAACACTGAAGCTTTCTTT,CSASPPSAGGNTEAFF
TRBV30,-,once,TRBJ1-6,TGTGCCTGGGGAGGCAGTTCACCCCTCCACTTT,CAWGGSSPLHF
TRBV18,TRBD2,-,TRBJ2-7,TGTGCCAGCTCACCCCTTACGCTAGCGGGAGGCTCCTACGAGCAGTACTTC,CASSPLTLAGGSYEQYF